Listed below are T cell receptor beta chains from one sample, sequenced in a study of identical twins. TCRdb itself ran the 5' RACE reads through MiXCR, one entry per CDR3 protein. The sample has 200,000 to 250,000 distinct CDR3 sequences; about 13% are singletons. This sample also belongs to another study, concerning yellow fever vaccine responses in identical twins.

The sample consisted of memory (CD45RO+) T cells sorted from blood. These receptors were taken from a woman under 30 in good health. Each CDR3 is given with its conserved first and last residue. Each record gives: CDR3 DNA, CDR3 protein, J gene, clone size, V gene, D gene. D genes are given only for firm matches. Size is omitted from some rows. Given values are once, few, many or a class for expanded clones.

cdr3_nt: TGTGCCAGCAGCTTATTTGCGGGAGGTGATACGCAGTATTTT
cdr3_aa: CASSLFAGGDTQYF
j_call: TRBJ2-3
clone_size: NA
v_call: TRBV11-2
d_call: TRBD2

cdr3_nt: TGTGCCAGCAGCTTAGGAGAGTACAATGAGCAGTTCTTC
cdr3_aa: CASSLGEYNEQFF
j_call: TRBJ2-1
clone_size: few
v_call: TRBV7-2
d_call: NA

cdr3_nt: TGTGCCAGCAGCCAGGGACTAGCGGGGATCGGGGCTGAGCAGTTCTTC
cdr3_aa: CASSQGLAGIGAEQFF
j_call: TRBJ2-1
clone_size: NA
v_call: TRBV7-2
d_call: TRBD2

cdr3_nt: TGTGCCATCAGCGGGGGGGCCAACAACAATGAGCAGTTCTTC
cdr3_aa: CAISGGANNNEQFF
j_call: TRBJ2-1
clone_size: few
v_call: TRBV10-3
d_call: TRBD2

cdr3_nt: TGTGCCAGCAGTGGGTGGACACTGAACACCGGGGAGCTGTTTTTT
cdr3_aa: CASSGWTLNTGELFF
j_call: TRBJ2-2
clone_size: few
v_call: TRBV25-1
d_call: NA

cdr3_nt: TGCAGTGCTATGGACGGGCCTGAAGCTTTCTTT
cdr3_aa: CSAMDGPEAFF
j_call: TRBJ1-1
clone_size: few
v_call: TRBV20-1
d_call: NA

cdr3_nt: TGTGCCAGTGGGCTTCGTGGGGGACAGACCTACAATGAGCAGTTCTTC
cdr3_aa: CASGLRGGQTYNEQFF
j_call: TRBJ2-1
clone_size: NA
v_call: TRBV7-2
d_call: TRBD1

cdr3_nt: TGTGCCTGGAGTGTACCAGAGACCCAGTACTTC
cdr3_aa: CAWSVPETQYF
j_call: TRBJ2-5
clone_size: NA
v_call: TRBV30
d_call: NA

cdr3_nt: TGTGCCAGCAGTCAACTGCGGGGAGGGCCCACCGGGGAGCTGTTTTTT
cdr3_aa: CASSQLRGGPTGELFF
j_call: TRBJ2-2
clone_size: NA
v_call: TRBV7-9
d_call: TRBD2

cdr3_nt: TGTGCCAGCAGCCCAACTCAGGGGGTATCCAAAAACATTCAGTACTTC
cdr3_aa: CASSPTQGVSKNIQYF
j_call: TRBJ2-4
clone_size: NA
v_call: TRBV11-2
d_call: TRBD1

cdr3_nt: TGTGCCAGCAGCCAAGATAAAACAAACTACGAGCAGTACTTC
cdr3_aa: CASSQDKTNYEQYF
j_call: TRBJ2-7
clone_size: NA
v_call: TRBV3-1
d_call: NA

cdr3_nt: TGTGCCAGCAGTGACCCTAGCGGGGGCTACAATGAGCAGTTCTTC
cdr3_aa: CASSDPSGGYNEQFF
j_call: TRBJ2-1
clone_size: NA
v_call: TRBV6-1
d_call: TRBD2

cdr3_nt: TGTGCCAGTAGTCTCGACTCGGGGAATGAGCAGTTCTTC
cdr3_aa: CASSLDSGNEQFF
j_call: TRBJ2-1
clone_size: NA
v_call: TRBV19
d_call: NA

cdr3_nt: TGTGCCAGCAGCCCGGGACCACCCTCGACGCTGTTTTTT
cdr3_aa: CASSPGPPSTLFF
j_call: TRBJ2-2
clone_size: many
v_call: TRBV7-8
d_call: NA

cdr3_nt: TGTGCCAGCAGTTTAGCAGGGTCTGCCGGGGAGCTGTTTTTT
cdr3_aa: CASSLAGSAGELFF
j_call: TRBJ2-2
clone_size: many
v_call: TRBV12-3/TRBV12-4
d_call: NA

cdr3_nt: TGCGCCAGCAGCTCCGCGGGGGTGACCTACGAGCAGTACTTC
cdr3_aa: CASSSAGVTYEQYF
j_call: TRBJ2-7
clone_size: NA
v_call: TRBV5-1
d_call: TRBD2

cdr3_nt: TGCGCCAGCAGTCCGCTGATCTCCTACAATGAGCAGTTCTTC
cdr3_aa: CASSPLISYNEQFF
j_call: TRBJ2-1
clone_size: many
v_call: TRBV10-2
d_call: NA

cdr3_nt: TGTGCCAGCACCCTTTCAGACAATGAGCAGTTCTTC
cdr3_aa: CASTLSDNEQFF
j_call: TRBJ2-1
clone_size: few
v_call: TRBV5-6
d_call: NA

cdr3_nt: TGTGCCAGCAGATACGGACAGGCTAGCAATCAGCCCCAGCATTTT
cdr3_aa: CASRYGQASNQPQHF
j_call: TRBJ1-5
clone_size: NA
v_call: TRBV6-5
d_call: TRBD1

cdr3_nt: TGTGCCAGCATTCCTACAGCTAACACCGGGGAGCTGTTTTTT
cdr3_aa: CASIPTANTGELFF
j_call: TRBJ2-2
clone_size: many
v_call: TRBV7-2
d_call: NA

cdr3_nt: TGCAGCGTTGAGCTCGGGACGGACAAGGATACGCAGTATTTT
cdr3_aa: CSVELGTDKDTQYF
j_call: TRBJ2-3
clone_size: many
v_call: TRBV29-1
d_call: NA

cdr3_nt: TGTGCCAGCAGTTACAGGGGATACGAGACCCAGTACTTC
cdr3_aa: CASSYRGYETQYF
j_call: TRBJ2-5
clone_size: NA
v_call: TRBV6-2/TRBV6-3
d_call: NA

cdr3_nt: TGTGCCAGCAGCTTAGGCGGGATGGGGATTGGTGAGCAGTTCTTC
cdr3_aa: CASSLGGMGIGEQFF
j_call: TRBJ2-1
clone_size: NA
v_call: TRBV7-2
d_call: NA

cdr3_nt: TGTGCCAGCAAGGGGACGGACTTTTACTACGAGCAGTACTTC
cdr3_aa: CASKGTDFYYEQYF
j_call: TRBJ2-7
clone_size: NA
v_call: TRBV2
d_call: NA

cdr3_nt: TGTGCCAGCAGCCCCGGAAGGCTGGGGGTGAAAGAGCAGTACTTC
cdr3_aa: CASSPGRLGVKEQYF
j_call: TRBJ2-7
clone_size: NA
v_call: TRBV5-6
d_call: NA

cdr3_nt: TGTGCCAGCAGCGCGGGTGAGGTTTCGGGAGAGACCCAGTACTTC
cdr3_aa: CASSAGEVSGETQYF
j_call: TRBJ2-5
clone_size: NA
v_call: TRBV7-9
d_call: NA

cdr3_nt: TGTGCCAGCAGCTTAATGGGGGCGTCCGAGCAGTACTTC
cdr3_aa: CASSLMGASEQYF
j_call: TRBJ2-7
clone_size: many
v_call: TRBV7-9
d_call: NA

cdr3_nt: TGCGCCAGCAGCTCGGGATCCTCCGGAGTCCAGTACTTC
cdr3_aa: CASSSGSSGVQYF
j_call: TRBJ2-4
clone_size: few
v_call: TRBV5-1
d_call: NA

cdr3_nt: TGTGCCAGCAGCATGACAGGGGCTCCGGTCAATGAGCAGTTCTTC
cdr3_aa: CASSMTGAPVNEQFF
j_call: TRBJ2-1
clone_size: few
v_call: TRBV5-5
d_call: TRBD1

cdr3_nt: TGTGCCAGCAGTTCCACAGGGTCCGAGACCCAGTACTTC
cdr3_aa: CASSSTGSETQYF
j_call: TRBJ2-5
clone_size: many
v_call: TRBV12-3/TRBV12-4
d_call: NA

cdr3_nt: TGTGCCAGCAGCCAAGCAAAGCTTGGGGAGCAGTACTTC
cdr3_aa: CASSQAKLGEQYF
j_call: TRBJ2-7
clone_size: NA
v_call: TRBV4-2
d_call: NA

cdr3_nt: TGTGCCACCGCAAGGGGGGCCGATGGCTACACCTTC
cdr3_aa: CATARGADGYTF
j_call: TRBJ1-2
clone_size: NA
v_call: TRBV24-1
d_call: NA